This T cell receptor (beta chain) was captured by sequencing in a study of radiation and T cells in renal cell carcinoma. The study, taken as a whole, reports: From baseline, blood top tumor clonotypes peaked at 2 weeks post-radiation. Pretreatment tumor biopsies were lacking, so baseline clonotypes are unknown.

Documented time point: blood 4 weeks post-SBRT, at nephrectomy. Treatment defined: 15 Gy SBRT to primary tumor, nephrectomy 4 weeks later. Nephrectomy followed 15 Gy stereotactic body radiation by 4 weeks. Serial blood draws occurred at baseline and 2 and 4 weeks post-SBRT. From germline, CDR1 is KGHSH and CDR2 LQKENI. V was clipped by 2 bases and J by 5 bases; unmatched bases: 6. The CDR3 length is 14 residues. Points on this clone: Its cognate antigen is unknown.

The table came from immunoSEQ multiplex PCR; TCRdb's copy has only in-frame clones and leaves some out. The profile shows under 200,000 clones, about 87% of them singletons. This chain connects TRBV18 to TRBJ2-7, with 7 positions matching TRBD1. This TCR was recovered from a woman in her fifties or sixties with renal cell carcinoma. The specimen was blood, collected from a patient whose treatment included radiotherapy and nephrectomy. The CDR3 DNA sequence: TGTGCCAGCTCACCAGGCCAAGGGGGCCACGAGCAGTACTTC. This codes for CASSPGQGGHEQYF.